This T cell receptor beta chain is drawn from a study of regulatory T cells in long-lasting Graves disease. Notes on the study in general: It was peripheral blood alone, not thyroid tissue, that was studied.

Regarding time point: newly diagnosed GD, antithyroid drugs for less than 3 months. Extracted RNA from PBMCs served as the source of the TCR library. Patients came through an endocrinology department, and that department was in Xi'an, China. Sequencing libraries for TCR beta were prepared with iRepertoire HTBI primers and Arm-PCR of CDR3 regions. TCRdb itself ran the multiplex PCR reads through MiXCR, one entry per CDR3 protein. The data show some 400,000 distinct CDR3 sequences, with about 15% seen just once and roughly 17% held by the top ten. This CDR3 region has 15 residues. V shed 5 bases and J shed 6 bases, with 17 bases lying between them. The germline V gene encodes CDR1 SGHAT and CDR2 FQNNGV. In this sample, this clonotype turned up many times. Its antigen is unidentified. These data also formed part of another study, on T cells in Graves' hyperthyroidism and ophthalmopathy.

The chain has TRBV11-2 and TRBJ2-1; D perhaps matches TRBD1 (5 bases). The source is a woman between 25 and 40 years old with Graves disease. The sequences come from peripheral blood mononuclear cells (PBMCs), collected at new diagnosis, from a patient treated with antithyroid drugs. For the CDR3, the DNA is TGTGCCAGCAGCCCCCAAAGGGGATCTATCAATGAGCAGTTCTTC. Amino acid sequence: CASSPQRGSINEQFF.